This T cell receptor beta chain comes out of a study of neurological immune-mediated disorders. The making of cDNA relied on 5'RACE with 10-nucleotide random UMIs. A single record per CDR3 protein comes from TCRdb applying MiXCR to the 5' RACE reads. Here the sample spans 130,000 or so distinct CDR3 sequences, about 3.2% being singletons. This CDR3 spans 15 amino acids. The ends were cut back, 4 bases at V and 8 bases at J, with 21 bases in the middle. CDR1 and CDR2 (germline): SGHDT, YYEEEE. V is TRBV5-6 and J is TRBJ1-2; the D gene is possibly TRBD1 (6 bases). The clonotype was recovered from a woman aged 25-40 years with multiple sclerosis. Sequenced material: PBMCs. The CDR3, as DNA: TGTGCCAGCAGCGTAGGGACAAGCTCCCCGAGGGGCTACACCTTC. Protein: CASSVGTSSPRGYTF.